This passage covers 5 T cell receptor beta chains from one sample sequenced in a study of identical twins. MiXCR, run by TCRdb on the 5' RACE reads, gives a single entry per CDR3 protein. Altogether a few hundred thousand distinct CDR3 sequences are present, around 8.8% being singletons, with the ten largest covering around 2.1%. These data were also reused for a study on yellow fever vaccine responses in identical twins.

Sample: memory (CD45RO+) T cells sorted from blood. These receptors were obtained from a woman aged 18-35 years in good health.

This clonotype was counted ten times or more. The chain carries TRBV5-5 and TRBJ1-1; possible D gene TRBD1, 5 bases. The CDR3 consists of 13 residues. Looked up from germline, CDR1 is SGHKS and CDR2 is YYEKEE (reference sequence). Trimming took off 1 base at V and 4 bases at J, with 8 bases between the two ends. As DNA, the CDR3 is TGTGCCAGCAGCTTGTACGGGGGCACTGAAGCTTTCTTT. Residues: CASSLYGGTEAFF. The full variable domain, its missing parts supplied by reference TRBV5-5 and TRBJ1-1, is DAGVTQSPTHLIKTRGQQVTLRCSPISGHKSVSWYQQVLGQGPQFIFQYYEKEERGRGNFPDRFSARQFPNYSSELNVNALLLGDSALYLCASSLYGGTEAFFGQGTRLTVV.

This clonotype has only a few counts. The rearrangement joins TRBV10-3 to TRBJ2-7; possible D gene TRBD2, 6 bases. There are 12 residues in the CDR3. V was shortened by 11 bases and J by 2 bases, with 13 bases between the two germline ends. Germline loops: CDR1 ENHRY, CDR2 SYGVKD. This CDR3 reads CASESSAYEQYF. CDR3 sequence (DNA): TGTGCCTCCGAGTCTAGCGCCTACGAGCAGTACTTC.

A few counts support this clonotype. The chain carries TRBV12-3 or TRBV12-4 and TRBJ2-1, with D uncertain. The CDR3 sequence is 15 residues long. V was clipped by 5 bases and J by 0 bases, with 11 bases between them. The CDR3 DNA reads as TGTGCCAGCAGTCTTTTAGTCACCTCCTACAATGAGCAGTTCTTC. Translating gives CASSLLVTSYNEQFF.

The chain couples TRBV10-3 to TRBJ2-7, with 15 bases aligning to TRBD2. The length of the CDR3 is 16 residues. Germline CDR1 reads ENHRY; CDR2 reads SYGVKD. The junction had 8 bases not matched to a gene; V was cut back by 10 bases and J by 1 base. CDR3 region: CATTGTSGRRSYEQYF. The CDR3 DNA reads TGTGCCACCACAGGGACTAGCGGGAGGAGGTCCTACGAGCAGTACTTC.

The rearrangement uses TRBV20-1 and TRBJ2-7, with 9 bases fitting TRBD2. The CDR3 loop spans 16 amino acids. Germline-derived CDR1 and CDR2 are DFQATT and SNEGSKA (reference sequence). V was pared by 0 bases and J by 3 bases, with 9 bases of the junction left unmatched. CDR3: CSARDRRTSVGYEQYF. The CDR3, as DNA: TGCAGTGCTAGAGATCGCAGGACTAGCGTAGGCTACGAGCAGTACTTC.